These 5 T cell receptor beta chains share one sample of origin, sequenced in a study of long-term antiretroviral therapy in people with HIV. The libraries were made with immunoSEQ v3.0 at survey level. The assay was immunoSEQ multiplex PCR, and TCRdb's table has in-frame clones only and misses some. Of about 36,000 clones in the sample, over 75% were seen once. The input for sequencing was unsorted PBMCs, taken 0.6 years after starting antiretroviral therapy. Receptor source: a man in his late teens or twenties with HIV.

In DNA form, the CDR3 reads TGTGCCAGCAGTGAACCCGCGCGAGGGAATGAGCAGTTCTTC. Amino acids: CASSEPARGNEQFF. The chain is built from TRBV25-1 and TRBJ2-1, with D possibly matching TRBD2 (5 bases). The CDR3 spans 14 residues. V gave up 2 bases and J gave up 7 bases, with 12 bases separating them. CDR1 MGHDK and CDR2 SYGVNS come from the germline V gene.

This chain links TRBV27 with TRBJ1-4; 8 bases are shared with TRBD1. V was pared by 4 bases and J by 3 bases, with 7 bases of the junction left unmatched. There are 16 residues in the CDR3. CDR1 MNHEY and CDR2 SMNVEV come from the germline V gene (reference sequence). CDR3 loop: CASSSWTGSANEKLFF. CDR3 nucleotides: TGTGCCAGCAGTTCTTGGACAGGGTCGGCTAATGAAAAACTGTTTTTT.

The chain links TRBV6-1 to TRBJ2-1; D is perhaps TRBD2 (6 bases). CDR3 length equals 12 residues. Germline V gene data show CDR1 as MNHNS and CDR2 as SASEGT. V was pared by 6 bases and J by 9 bases, with 12 bases between. The CDR3 coding sequence is TGTGCCAGCAGGACTAGTTTGGTTGAGCAGTTCTTC. Its protein is CASRTSLVEQFF.

This chain uses TRBV7-9 with TRBJ2-7; 8 bases line up with TRBD2. V dropped 5 bases and J dropped 1; count of bases not matched to a gene: 4. Germline lookup yields CDR1 SEHNR and CDR2 FQNEAQ (reference sequence). The CDR3 contains 14 residues. CDR3: CASSASGWSYEQYF. The CDR3 DNA reads TGTGCCAGCAGCGCTAGCGGGTGGTCCTACGAGCAGTACTTC.

The count of this clone is one. The CDR3 DNA sequence: TGTGCCAGCAGCTTGGCCTGGGGTTACGAGCAGTACTTC. This codes for CASSLAWGYEQYF. V and J are TRBV5-8 and TRBJ2-7, with D unclear. Trimming pared 0 bases from V and 4 bases from J, leaving 8 bases between. The germline V gene has CDR1 SGHTS and CDR2 YDEGEE. The CDR3 loop spans 13 amino acids.